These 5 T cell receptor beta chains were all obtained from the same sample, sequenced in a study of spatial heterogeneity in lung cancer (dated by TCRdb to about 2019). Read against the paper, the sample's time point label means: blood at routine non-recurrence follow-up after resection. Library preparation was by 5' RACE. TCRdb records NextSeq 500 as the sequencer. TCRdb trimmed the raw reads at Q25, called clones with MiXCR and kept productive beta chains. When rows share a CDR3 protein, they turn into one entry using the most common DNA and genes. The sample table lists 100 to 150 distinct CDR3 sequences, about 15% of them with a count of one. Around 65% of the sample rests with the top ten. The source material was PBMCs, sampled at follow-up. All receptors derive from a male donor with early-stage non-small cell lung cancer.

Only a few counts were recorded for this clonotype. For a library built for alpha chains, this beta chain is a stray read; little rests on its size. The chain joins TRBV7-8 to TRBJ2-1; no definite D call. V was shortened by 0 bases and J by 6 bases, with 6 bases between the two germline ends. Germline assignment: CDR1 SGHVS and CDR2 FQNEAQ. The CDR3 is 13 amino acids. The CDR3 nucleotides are TGTGCCAGCAGCTTAGCAGGGTTCAATGAGCAGTTCTTC. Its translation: CASSLAGFNEQFF.

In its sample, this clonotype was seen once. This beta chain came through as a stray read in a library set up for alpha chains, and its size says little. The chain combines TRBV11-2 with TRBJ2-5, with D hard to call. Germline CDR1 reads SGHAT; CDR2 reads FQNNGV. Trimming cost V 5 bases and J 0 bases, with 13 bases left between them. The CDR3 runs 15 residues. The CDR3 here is CASSKAGGYQETQYF. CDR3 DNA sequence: TGTGCCAGCAGCAAAGCAGGCGGCTACCAAGAGACCCAGTACTTC.

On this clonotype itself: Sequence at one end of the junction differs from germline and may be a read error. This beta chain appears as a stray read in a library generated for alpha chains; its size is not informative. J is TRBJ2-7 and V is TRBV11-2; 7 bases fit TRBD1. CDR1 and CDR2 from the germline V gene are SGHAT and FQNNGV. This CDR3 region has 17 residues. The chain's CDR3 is CVSSLRTTGFSGYEQYF. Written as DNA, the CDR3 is TGTGTCAGCAGCTTGCGTACGACAGGGTTTTCAGGCTACGAGCAGTACTTC. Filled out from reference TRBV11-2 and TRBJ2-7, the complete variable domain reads EAGVAQSPRYKIIEKRQSVAFWCNPISGHATLYWYQQILGQGPKLLIQFQNNGVVDDSQLPKDRFSAERLKGVDSTLKIQPAKLEDSAVYLCVSSLRTTGFSGYEQYFGPGTRLTVT.

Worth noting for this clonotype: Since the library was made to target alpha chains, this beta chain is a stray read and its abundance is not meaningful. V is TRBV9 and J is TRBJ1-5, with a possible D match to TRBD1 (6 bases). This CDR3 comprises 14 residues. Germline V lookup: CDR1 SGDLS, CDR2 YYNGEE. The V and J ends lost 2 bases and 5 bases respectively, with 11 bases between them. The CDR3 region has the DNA TGTGCCAGCAGCGTCAGCGAGGGGGATCAGCCCCAGCATTTT. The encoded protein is CASSVSEGDQPQHF.

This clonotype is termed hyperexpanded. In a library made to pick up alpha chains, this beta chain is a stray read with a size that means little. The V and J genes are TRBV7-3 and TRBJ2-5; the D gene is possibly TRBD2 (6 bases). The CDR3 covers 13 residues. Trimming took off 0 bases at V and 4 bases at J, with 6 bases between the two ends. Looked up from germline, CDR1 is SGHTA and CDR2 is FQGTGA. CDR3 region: CASSLTGGETQYF. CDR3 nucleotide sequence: TGTGCCAGCAGCTTAACGGGGGGAGAGACCCAGTACTTC.